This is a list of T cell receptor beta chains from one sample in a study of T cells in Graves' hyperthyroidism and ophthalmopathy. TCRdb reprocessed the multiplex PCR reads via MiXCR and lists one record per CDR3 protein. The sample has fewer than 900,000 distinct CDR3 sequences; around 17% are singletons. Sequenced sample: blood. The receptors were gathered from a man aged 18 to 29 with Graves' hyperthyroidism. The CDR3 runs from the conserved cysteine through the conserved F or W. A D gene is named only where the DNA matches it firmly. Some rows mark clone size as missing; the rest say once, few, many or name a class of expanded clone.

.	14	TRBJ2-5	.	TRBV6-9	TGTGCCAGCAGTTCTGACAGGTTTAAAGAGACCCAGTACTTC	CASSSDRFKETQYF
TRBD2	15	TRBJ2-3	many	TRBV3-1	TGTGCCAGCAGCCTAGGACTAGACCGTGGGGATACGCAGTATTTT	CASSLGLDRGDTQYF
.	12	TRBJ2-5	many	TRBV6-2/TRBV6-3	TGTGCCAGCGTCGGAGAAAGAGAGACCCAGTACTTC	CASVGERETQYF
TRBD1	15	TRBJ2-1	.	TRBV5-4	TGTGCCAGCAGCCTCCGGGACAGGGGGCCGAATGAGCAGTTCTTC	CASSLRDRGPNEQFF
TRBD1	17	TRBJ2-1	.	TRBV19	TGTGCCAGTAGTAAAAGGTCGACAGGGGAAGGATTCAATGAGCAGTTCTTC	CASSKRSTGEGFNEQFF
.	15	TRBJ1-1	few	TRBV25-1	TGTGCCAGCAGGACCGGGGGAGCCCGGGGCACTGAAGCTTTCTTT	CASRTGGARGTEAFF
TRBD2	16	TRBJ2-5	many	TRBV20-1	TGCAGTGCTAGAGAATGGTCTAGCGGGAAACGTGAGACCCAGTACTTC	CSAREWSSGKRETQYF
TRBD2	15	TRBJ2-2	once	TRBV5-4	TGTGCCAGCAACTTGGAGACTAGCTTCACCGGGGAGCTGTTTTTT	CASNLETSFTGELFF
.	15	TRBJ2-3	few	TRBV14	TGTGCCAGCAGCCATTCCCGGACTAGCACAGATACGCAGTATTTT	CASSHSRTSTDTQYF
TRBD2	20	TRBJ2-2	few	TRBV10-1	TGCGCCAGCAGTGGGACCGGGACTAGCGGGAGCGGCCTCTACACCGGGGAGCTGTTTTTT	CASSGTGTSGSGLYTGELFF
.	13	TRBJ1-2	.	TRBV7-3	TGTGCCAGCAGCTTATCCCCTAGCGATGGCTACACCTTC	CASSLSPSDGYTF
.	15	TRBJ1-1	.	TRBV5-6	TGTGCCAGCAGCTTGGTGGCCCAGGGAGGCACTGAAGCTTTCTTT	CASSLVAQGGTEAFF
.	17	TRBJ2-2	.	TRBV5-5	TGTGCCAGCAGCTTGGAAATTGCGCCACAGGGCACCGGGGAGCTGTTTTTT	CASSLEIAPQGTGELFF
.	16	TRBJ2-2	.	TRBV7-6	TGTGCCAGCAGCTTGAGGGCGCCAGCGAACACCGGGGAGCTGTTTTTT	CASSLRAPANTGELFF
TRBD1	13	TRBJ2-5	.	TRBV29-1	TGCAGCGACCTCGGACAGGGGGGAGAGACCCAGTACTTC	CSDLGQGGETQYF
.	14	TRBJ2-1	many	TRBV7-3	TGTGCCAGCAGCTTAGGAACGCAAAACAATGAGCAGTTCTTC	CASSLGTQNNEQFF
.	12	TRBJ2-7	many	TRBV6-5	TGTGCCAGCAGTTACTCGATGGGCGAGCAGTACTTC	CASSYSMGEQYF
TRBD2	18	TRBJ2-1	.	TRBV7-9	TGTGCCAGCAGCCCCCCCGGACTAGCGTATTCCCCCTACAATGAGCAGTTCTTC	CASSPPGLAYSPYNEQFF
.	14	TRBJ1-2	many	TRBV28	TGTGCCAGCAGTTTAAGAGGCAGCGGGGACGGCTACACCTTC	CASSLRGSGDGYTF
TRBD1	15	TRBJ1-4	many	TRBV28	TGTGCCAGCAGTTTCGCAGGACAGGCTAATGAAAAACTGTTTTTT	CASSFAGQANEKLFF
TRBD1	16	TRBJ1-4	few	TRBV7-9	TGTGCCAGCAGCTTAGGGGACAGGGGGCAAAGTGAAAAACTGTTTTTT	CASSLGDRGQSEKLFF
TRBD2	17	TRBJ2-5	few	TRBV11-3	TGTGCCAGCAGCCCGCCAAGCGGGAGGCAGTACCAAGAGACCCAGTACTTC	CASSPPSGRQYQETQYF
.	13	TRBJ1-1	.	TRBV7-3	TGTGCCAGCAGCTTAATAAGTGGGACTGAAGCTTTCTTT	CASSLISGTEAFF
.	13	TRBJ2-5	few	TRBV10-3	TGTGCCATCAGAGAGCCCGGTCAAGAGACCCAGTACTTC	CAIREPGQETQYF
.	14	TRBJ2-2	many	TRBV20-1	TGCAGTGCTAGGAAACAGGGGAACACCGGGGAGCTGTTTTTT	CSARKQGNTGELFF
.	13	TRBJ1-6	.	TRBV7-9	TGTGCCAGCAGCTTACGGTCCTTTTCACCCCTCCACTTT	CASSLRSFSPLHF
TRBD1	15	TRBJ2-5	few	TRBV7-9	TGTGCCAGCAGCTCTTTTCAAACAGGGGAAGAGACCCAGTACTTC	CASSSFQTGEETQYF
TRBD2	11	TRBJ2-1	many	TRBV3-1	TGTGCCAGCAGCGAAGCGGGGTGGCAGTTCTTC	CASSEAGWQFF
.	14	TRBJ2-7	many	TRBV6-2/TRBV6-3	TGTGCCAGCAGTTACTCCCCCGACTCCTACGAGCAGTACTTC	CASSYSPDSYEQYF
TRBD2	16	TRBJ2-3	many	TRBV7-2	TGTGCCAGCAGCTTCGCTAGCGGGAAGGGGGCAGATACGCAGTATTTT	CASSFASGKGADTQYF
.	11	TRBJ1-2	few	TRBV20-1	TGCAGTGCTAAAGCTAACTATGGCTACACCTTC	CSAKANYGYTF
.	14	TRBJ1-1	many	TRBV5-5	TGTGCCAGCAGCTTGGTGCGGAGGTACACTGAAGCTTTCTTT	CASSLVRRYTEAFF
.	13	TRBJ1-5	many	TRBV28	TGTGCCAGCAGCAGAGATAGCAATCAGCCCCAGCATTTT	CASSRDSNQPQHF
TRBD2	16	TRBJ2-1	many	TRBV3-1	TGTGCCAGCAGCCAAGCGAGGACTAGCGGATACAATGAGCAGTTCTTC	CASSQARTSGYNEQFF
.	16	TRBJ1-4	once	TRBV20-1	TGCAGTGCTAGAGATCCCAGGACGAATTTTAATGAAAAACTGTTTTTT	CSARDPRTNFNEKLFF
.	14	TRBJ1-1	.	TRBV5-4	TGTGCCAGCAGCCCTCTGGGAATGAACACTGAAGCTTTCTTT	CASSPLGMNTEAFF
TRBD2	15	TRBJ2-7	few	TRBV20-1	TGCAGTGCTAGAGATCTAGCGGGAGGACCCTACGAGCAGTACTTC	CSARDLAGGPYEQYF
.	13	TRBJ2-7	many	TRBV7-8	TGTGCCAGCAGCCCCAGGCTAGCCTACGAGCAGTACTTC	CASSPRLAYEQYF